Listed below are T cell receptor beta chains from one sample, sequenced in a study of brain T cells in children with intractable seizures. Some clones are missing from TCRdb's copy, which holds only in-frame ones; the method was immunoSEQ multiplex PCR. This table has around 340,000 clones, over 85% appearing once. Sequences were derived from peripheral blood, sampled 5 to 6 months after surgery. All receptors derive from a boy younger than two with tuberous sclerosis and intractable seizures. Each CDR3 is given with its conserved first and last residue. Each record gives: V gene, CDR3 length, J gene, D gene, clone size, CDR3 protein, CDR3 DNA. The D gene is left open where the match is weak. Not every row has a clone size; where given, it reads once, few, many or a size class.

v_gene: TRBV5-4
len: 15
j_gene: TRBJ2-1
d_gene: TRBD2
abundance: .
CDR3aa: CASSPVAGDYNEQFF
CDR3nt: TGTGCCAGCAGCCCCGTAGCGGGGGACTACAATGAGCAGTTCTTC

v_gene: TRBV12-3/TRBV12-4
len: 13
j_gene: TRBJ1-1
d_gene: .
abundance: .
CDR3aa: CASSLADNTEAFF
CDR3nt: TGTGCCAGCAGTTTGGCTGACAACACTGAAGCTTTCTTT

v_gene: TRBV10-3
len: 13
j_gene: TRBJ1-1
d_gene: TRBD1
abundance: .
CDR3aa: CAINGQENTEAFF
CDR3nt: TGTGCCATCAACGGACAGGAGAACACTGAAGCTTTCTTT

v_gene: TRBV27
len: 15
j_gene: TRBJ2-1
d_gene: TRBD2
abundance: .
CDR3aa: CASSLGTSGSPEQFF
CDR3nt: TGTGCCAGCAGTTTGGGGACTAGCGGGAGTCCTGAGCAGTTCTTC

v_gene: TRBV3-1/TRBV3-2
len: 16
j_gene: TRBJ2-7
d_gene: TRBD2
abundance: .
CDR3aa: CASSQEPGLDLHEQYF
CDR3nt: TGTGCCAGCAGCCAAGAACCGGGACTAGACCTTCACGAGCAGTACTTC

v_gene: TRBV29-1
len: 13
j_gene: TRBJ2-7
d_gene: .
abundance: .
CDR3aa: CSVSRGATYEQYF
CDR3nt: TGCAGCGTATCGAGGGGGGCCACCTACGAGCAGTACTTC

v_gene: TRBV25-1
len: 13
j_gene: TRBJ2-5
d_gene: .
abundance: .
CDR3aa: CASSDRGRETQYF
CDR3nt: TGTGCCAGCAGTGACCGGGGTCGGGAGACCCAGTACTTC

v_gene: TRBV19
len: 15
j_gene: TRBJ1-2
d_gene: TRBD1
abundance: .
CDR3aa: CASSPQGINDYGYTF
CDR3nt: TGTGCCAGTAGCCCACAGGGGATAAACGACTATGGCTACACCTTC

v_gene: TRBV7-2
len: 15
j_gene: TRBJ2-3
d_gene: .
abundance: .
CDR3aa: CASSFRSWSTDTQYF
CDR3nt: TGTGCCAGCAGCTTTCGAAGCTGGAGCACAGATACGCAGTATTTT

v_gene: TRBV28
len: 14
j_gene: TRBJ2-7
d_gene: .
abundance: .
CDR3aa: CASSTLPGGYEQYF
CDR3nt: TGTGCCAGCAGTACCCTACCTGGGGGTTACGAGCAGTACTTC

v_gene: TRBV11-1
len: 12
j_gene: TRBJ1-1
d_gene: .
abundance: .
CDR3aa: CASSLGTAETFF
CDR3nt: TGTGCCAGCAGCTTAGGGACAGCCGAAACTTTCTTT

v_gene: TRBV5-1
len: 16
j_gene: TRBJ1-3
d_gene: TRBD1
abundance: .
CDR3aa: CASSVGTGGSGNTIYF
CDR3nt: TGCGCCAGCAGCGTCGGGACAGGGGGCTCTGGAAACACCATATATTTT

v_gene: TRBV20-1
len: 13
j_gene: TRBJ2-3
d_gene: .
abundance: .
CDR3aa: CSASSRSTDTQYF
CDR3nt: TGCAGTGCTAGTTCCAGGTCCACAGATACGCAGTATTTT

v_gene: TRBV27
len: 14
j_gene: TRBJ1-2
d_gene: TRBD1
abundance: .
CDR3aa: CASSPGQVAYGYTF
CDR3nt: TGTGCCAGCAGTCCGGGACAGGTTGCCTATGGCTACACCTTC

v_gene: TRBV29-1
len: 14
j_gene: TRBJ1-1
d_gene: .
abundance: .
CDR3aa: CSVDPLGASTEAFF
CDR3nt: TGCAGCGTTGATCCCCTAGGGGCGTCCACTGAAGCTTTCTTT

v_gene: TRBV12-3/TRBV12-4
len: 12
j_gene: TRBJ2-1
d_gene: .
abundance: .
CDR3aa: CASSPWDNEQFF
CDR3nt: TGTGCCAGCAGTCCGTGGGACAATGAGCAGTTCTTC

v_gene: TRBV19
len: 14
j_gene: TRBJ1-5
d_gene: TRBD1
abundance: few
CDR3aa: CASSTGQGVQPQHF
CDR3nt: TGTGCCAGTAGTACCGGACAGGGGGTTCAGCCCCAGCATTTT

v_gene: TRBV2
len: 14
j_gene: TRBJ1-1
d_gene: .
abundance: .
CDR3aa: CASRPGSLNTEAFF
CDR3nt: TGTGCCAGCAGGCCAGGGTCCCTGAATACTGAAGCTTTCTTT

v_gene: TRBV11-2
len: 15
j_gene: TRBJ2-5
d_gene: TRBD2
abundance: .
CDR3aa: CASSLGSGAGETQYF
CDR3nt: TGTGCCAGCAGCTTAGGTAGCGGGGCTGGAGAGACCCAGTACTTC

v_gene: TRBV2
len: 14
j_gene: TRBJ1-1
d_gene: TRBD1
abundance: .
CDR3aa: CASSYSGGSTEAFF
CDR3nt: TGTGCCAGCAGTTATTCAGGGGGCAGCACTGAAGCTTTCTTT

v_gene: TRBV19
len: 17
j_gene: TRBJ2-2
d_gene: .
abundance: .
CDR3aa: CASSIYGWTGNTGELFF
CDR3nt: TGTGCCAGTAGTATATACGGTTGGACGGGGAACACCGGGGAGCTGTTTTTT

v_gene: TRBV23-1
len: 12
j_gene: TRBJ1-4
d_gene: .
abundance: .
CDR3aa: CASSRVAEKLFF
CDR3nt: TGCGCCAGCAGTCGAGTAGCGGAAAAACTGTTTTTT

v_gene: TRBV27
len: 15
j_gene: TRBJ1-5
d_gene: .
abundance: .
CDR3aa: CASSPDPGSNQPQHF
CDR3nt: TGTGCCAGCAGTCCAGACCCGGGTAGCAATCAGCCCCAGCATTTT

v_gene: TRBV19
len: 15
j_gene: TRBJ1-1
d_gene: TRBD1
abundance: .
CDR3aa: CASSIRTGLNTEAFF
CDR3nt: TGTGCCAGTAGTATACGGACAGGGTTGAACACTGAAGCTTTCTTT

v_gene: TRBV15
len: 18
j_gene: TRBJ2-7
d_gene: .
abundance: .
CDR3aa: CATSRDGTGYSGGSEQYF
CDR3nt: TGTGCCACCAGCAGAGATGGGACAGGCTATTCGGGGGGTTCCGAGCAGTACTTC

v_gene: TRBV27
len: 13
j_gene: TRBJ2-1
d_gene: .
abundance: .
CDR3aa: CASSRDAYNEQFF
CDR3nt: TGTGCCAGCAGTAGGGATGCCTACAATGAGCAGTTCTTC

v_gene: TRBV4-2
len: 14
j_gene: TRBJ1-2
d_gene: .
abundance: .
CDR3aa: CASSQDNEAHGYTF
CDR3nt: TGTGCCAGCAGCCAAGATAACGAGGCCCATGGCTACACCTTC

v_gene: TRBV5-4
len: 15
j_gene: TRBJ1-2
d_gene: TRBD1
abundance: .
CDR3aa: CASSLDLQGADGYTF
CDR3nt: TGTGCCAGCAGCTTGGATCTCCAGGGGGCCGATGGCTACACCTTC

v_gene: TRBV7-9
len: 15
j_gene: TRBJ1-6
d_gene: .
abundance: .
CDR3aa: CASSSTQGRGSPLHF
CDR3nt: TGTGCCAGCAGCTCAACTCAGGGACGTGGTTCACCCCTCCACTTT

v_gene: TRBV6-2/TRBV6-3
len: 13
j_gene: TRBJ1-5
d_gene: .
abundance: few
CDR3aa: CASSFGTNQPQHF
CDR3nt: TGTGCCAGCAGCTTCGGGACCAATCAGCCCCAGCATTTT

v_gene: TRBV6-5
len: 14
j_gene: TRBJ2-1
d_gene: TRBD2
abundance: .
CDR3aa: CASSLAGVYNEQFF
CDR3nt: TGTGCCAGCAGTTTAGCGGGGGTATACAATGAGCAGTTCTTC

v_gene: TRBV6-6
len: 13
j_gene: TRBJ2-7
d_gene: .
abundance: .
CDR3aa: CASREGQSYEQYF
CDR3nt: TGTGCCAGCAGGGAAGGCCAATCCTACGAGCAGTACTTC

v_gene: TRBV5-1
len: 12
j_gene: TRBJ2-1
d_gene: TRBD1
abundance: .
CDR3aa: CASSFTGGEQFF
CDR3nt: TGCGCCAGCAGCTTTACAGGGGGGGAGCAGTTCTTC